The 17 T cell receptor beta chains below all came from one sample that was sequenced in a study of PD-L1 blockade in urothelial cancer. Time point noted: pretreatment peripheral blood. TCRdb's table, derived via immunoSEQ multiplex PCR, lists solely in-frame clones and lacks some. This sample has 48,000 or so clones, with roughly 89% found just once. The source material was PBMCs, sampled around atezolizumab (anti-PD-L1) treatment. These receptors all come from a woman in her fifties or sixties with urothelial cancer.

J is TRBJ1-5 and V is TRBV7-2; 9 nucleotides agree with TRBD1. The germline CDR1 and CDR2 sequences are SGHTA and FQGNSA. The CDR3 covers 16 residues. V gave up 5 bases and J gave up 1 base; unmatched junction bases: 6. Here the CDR3 reads CASSLDRGRSNQPQHF. As DNA, the CDR3 is TGTGCCAGCAGCCTGGACAGGGGACGGAGCAATCAGCCCCAGCATTTT.

The chain employs TRBV5-1 and TRBJ2-7; possibly TRBD2 for D (5 bases). V lost 4 bases and J lost 3, with 8 bases in between. Germline CDR1 and CDR2: SGHRS and YFSETQ. There are 12 residues in the CDR3. DNA of the CDR3: TGCGCCAGCAGCCCCGAGGGCTACGAGCAGTACTTC. Translated: CASSPEGYEQYF. Full variable domain (remainder filled in from reference TRBV5-1 and TRBJ2-7): KAGVTQTPRYLIKTRGQQVTLSCSPISGHRSVSWYQQTPGQGLQFLFEYFSETQRNKGNFPGRFSGRQFSNSRSEMNVSTLELGDSALYLCASSPEGYEQYFGPGTRLTVT.

The rearrangement uses TRBV5-4 and TRBJ2-7, with TRBD1 identical over 8 bases. J was trimmed by 4 bases and V by 5 bases; bases with no gene match: 11. The length of the CDR3 is 15 residues. CDR1 and CDR2 (germline): SGHNT, YYREEE (reference sequence). Here the CDR3 DNA reads TGTGCCAGCAGTCCCGACAGGGGCCATTGGTACGAGCAGTACTTC. The encoded protein is CASSPDRGHWYEQYF.

The chain links TRBV25-1 to TRBJ2-3; D is unclear. Trimming left V 2 bases short and J 1 base short, with 4 bases between. This CDR3 is 13 amino acids long. From germline, CDR1 is MGHDK and CDR2 SYGVNS. DNA for the CDR3: TGTGCCAGCAGTGAAAGCGGCACAGATACGCAGTATTTT. Residues: CASSESGTDTQYF.

The CDR3 spells CASSTSTGTSGESRYEQYF. DNA of the CDR3: TGTGCCAGCAGCACATCAACCGGGACTAGCGGGGAGTCGAGGTACGAGCAGTACTTC. V is TRBV7-9 and J is TRBJ2-7; 13 bases agree with TRBD2. CDR1 SEHNR and CDR2 FQNEAQ come from the germline V gene (reference sequence). Germline trimming cut 5 bases from V and 4 bases from J; bases unmatched to any gene: 17. The CDR3 is made up of 19 amino acids. The entire variable domain, with the rest obtained from reference TRBV7-9 and TRBJ2-7, is as follows: DTGVSQNPRHKITKRGQNVTFRCDPISEHNRLYWYRQTLGQGPEFLTYFQNEAQLEKSRLLSDRFSAERPKGSFSTLEIQRTEQGDSAMYLCASSTSTGTSGESRYEQYFGPGTRLTVT.

The chain couples TRBV4-2 to TRBJ1-3; D not certain. Germline CDR1 reads LGHNA; CDR2 reads YNFKEQ. The V end was cut by 1 base, the J end by 4 bases, with 5 bases between. This CDR3 contains 13 residues. Here the CDR3 reads CASSQAQGNTIYF. CDR3 bases: TGTGCCAGCAGCCAAGCCCAGGGAAACACCATATATTTT.

The chain is built from TRBV5-4 and TRBJ2-1; no clear D. This CDR3 spans 16 amino acids. The germline gives CDR1 SGHNT, CDR2 YYREEE (reference sequence). Trimming cost V 0 bases and J 0 bases, with 10 bases left between them. Here the CDR3 DNA reads TGTGCCAGCAGCTTGGGTCCACCGGGCTCCTACAATGAGCAGTTCTTC. Translated, it gives CASSLGPPGSYNEQFF.

The chain carries TRBV27 and TRBJ2-7; a weak D match, TRBD1 (6 bases). CDR3 length equals 15 residues. V was trimmed by 6 bases and J by 4 bases, leaving 19 bases between them. Per germline, CDR1 MNHEY and CDR2 SMNVEV (reference sequence). The CDR3 spells CASRYLNRAEYEQYF. The CDR3 DNA follows: TGTGCCAGCAGATACCTCAACAGGGCCGAGTACGAGCAGTACTTC.

This clone was seen more than once but under ten times. The chain combines TRBV19 with TRBJ1-1, with D tentatively TRBD1 (5 bases). V lost 5 bases and J lost 1, with 11 bases in between. This CDR3 comprises 14 residues. Germline lookup yields CDR1 LNHDA and CDR2 SQIVND (reference sequence). The CDR3 DNA reads as TGTGCCAGTAGTTTCCTACAGGCGAACACTGAAGCTTTCTTT. Amino acids: CASSFLQANTEAFF.

This clone was observed a single time. This CDR3 reads CASSLVTGGFYEQYF. DNA for the CDR3: TGTGCCAGCAGCTTGGTAACAGGGGGATTCTACGAGCAGTACTTC. The chain links TRBV5-4 to TRBJ2-7, with 8 nucleotides matching TRBD1. V gave up 0 bases and J gave up 3 bases; unmatched junction bases: 5. CDR1 SGHNT and CDR2 YYREEE come from the germline V gene (reference sequence). CDR3 length: 15 amino acids.

The V call is TRBV5-6, the J call TRBJ2-7; 10 nucleotides agree with TRBD2. Germline CDR1 SGHDT, CDR2 YYEEEE. This CDR3 spans 15 amino acids. The J segment lost 4 bases and the V segment lost 0 bases, leaving 4 bases of the junction unmatched. The CDR3 sequence: CASSLGLAGAYEQYF. The CDR3 region has the DNA TGTGCCAGCAGCTTGGGGCTAGCGGGAGCTTACGAGCAGTACTTC. Full variable domain (rest looked up from reference TRBV5-6 and TRBJ2-7): DAGVTQSPTHLIKTRGQQVTLRCSPKSGHDTVSWYQQALGQGPQFIFQYYEEEERQRGNFPDRFSGHQFPNYSSELNVNALLLGDSALYLCASSLGLAGAYEQYFGPGTRLTVT.

The chain is built from TRBV10-1 and TRBJ2-5; 7 nucleotides match TRBD1. The J segment lost 2 bases and the V segment lost 4 bases, leaving 4 bases of the junction unmatched. This CDR3 comprises 14 residues. Germline loops: CDR1 WNHNN, CDR2 SYGVQD (reference sequence). This CDR3 reads CASSVGQEQETQYF. CDR3 coding DNA: TGCGCCAGCAGTGTCGGACAGGAACAAGAGACCCAGTACTTC.

This clone appeared once. V and J are TRBV9 and TRBJ1-4; TRBD1 matches 12 bases. Trimming took 0 bases from V and 8 from J; bases not matched to a gene: 8. Germline CDR1 reads SGDLS; CDR2 reads YYNGEE. This CDR3 spans 17 amino acids. The CDR3 DNA reads as TGTGCCAGCAGCGTAGGTTTGGGACAGGGGGCCGAAGAAAAACTGTTTTTT. Protein: CASSVGLGQGAEEKLFF.

This rearrangement joins TRBV11-1 to TRBJ1-5; 7 nucleotides align to TRBD1. CDR3 length: 13 residues. Germline CDR1 SGHAT, CDR2 FQDESV (reference sequence). V dropped 5 bases and J dropped 6; count of bases not matched to a gene: 4. The CDR3 spells CASSRAGGQPQHF. In DNA, the CDR3 is TGTGCCAGCAGCCGGGCAGGGGGTCAGCCCCAGCATTTT.

The chain uses TRBV18 and TRBJ2-4; 12 bases line up with TRBD2. J was trimmed by 1 base and V by 3 bases; bases with no gene match: 10. The CDR3 has 19 amino acids. Germline values: CDR1 KGHSH, CDR2 LQKENI. The CDR3 sequence is CASSPQTSGGPGAKNIQYF. Written as DNA, the CDR3 is TGTGCCAGCTCACCTCAGACTAGCGGGGGCCCGGGGGCCAAAAACATTCAGTACTTC. The variable domain in full, completed from reference TRBV18 and TRBJ2-4, reads NAGVMQNPRHLVRRRGQEARLRCSPMKGHSHVYWYRQLPEEGLKFMVYLQKENIIDESGMPKERFSAEFPKEGPSILRIQQVVRGDSAAYFCASSPQTSGGPGAKNIQYFGAGTRLSVL.

The rearrangement joins TRBV7-2 to TRBJ2-7, with TRBD2 matching over 7 bases. The J segment lost 4 bases and the V segment lost 3 bases, leaving 9 bases of the junction unmatched. Germline-derived CDR1 and CDR2 are SGHTA and FQGNSA. The CDR3 is made up of 15 amino acids. In DNA, the CDR3 is TGTGCCAGCAGCTTGGGACTAACCCCCGAGTACGAGCAGTACTTC. Its protein is CASSLGLTPEYEQYF.

This chain links TRBV10-2 with TRBJ2-7; D gene uncertain. CDR1 WSHSY and CDR2 SAAADI come from the germline V gene. V lost 9 bases to trimming and J lost 0 bases, with 12 bases between them. CDR3 length: 13 residues. CDR3 DNA sequence: TGCGCCAGTCTTCCGGGTTCCTCCTACGAGCAGTACTTC. It codes for CASLPGSSYEQYF.